Listed below are T cell receptor beta chains from one sample, sequenced in a study of T cell changes during pregnancy in multiple sclerosis. Method: immunoSEQ multiplex PCR; TCRdb's copy keeps in-frame clones and lacks some. The sample lists 65,000 to 80,000 clones; around 93% were seen once. This sample comprised peripheral blood, obtained in the first trimester of pregnancy. The receptors shown here come from a female donor with multiple sclerosis, enrolled in a pregnancy study. Both conserved end residues are part of each CDR3. The D gene is left open where the match is weak. A clone size is listed for some rows: how often the clone was seen (once, few, many), or a class if it is expanded.

v_call: TRBV7-9
j_call: TRBJ1-5
clone_size: .
d_call: .
cdr3_nt: TGTGCCAGCAGCCGGGGGGAGGGTGGCAATCAGCCCCAGCATTTT
cdr3_aa: CASSRGEGGNQPQHF

v_call: TRBV4-3
j_call: TRBJ2-5
clone_size: .
d_call: .
cdr3_nt: TGCGCCAGCAGCCCCGCCGGGGTGTACCAAGAGACCCAGTACTTC
cdr3_aa: CASSPAGVYQETQYF

v_call: TRBV6-1
j_call: TRBJ2-1
clone_size: .
d_call: .
cdr3_nt: TGTGCCAGCAGTGAAGCGGATGCCCGGACAAACGGCGACAATGAGCAGTTCTTC
cdr3_aa: CASSEADARTNGDNEQFF

v_call: TRBV7-9
j_call: TRBJ2-7
clone_size: .
d_call: TRBD1
cdr3_nt: TGTGCCAGCAGTCCGGGACAGTCCTACGAGCAGTACTTC
cdr3_aa: CASSPGQSYEQYF

v_call: TRBV6-5
j_call: TRBJ1-1
clone_size: .
d_call: TRBD1
cdr3_nt: TGTGCCAGCAGTTACGTGCAGGGGGCTGAAGCTTTCTTT
cdr3_aa: CASSYVQGAEAFF

v_call: TRBV27
j_call: TRBJ2-5
clone_size: .
d_call: TRBD2
cdr3_nt: TGTGCCGCAGGACTAGCGGGAGTGGGAGAGACCCAGTACTTC
cdr3_aa: CAAGLAGVGETQYF

v_call: TRBV7-9
j_call: TRBJ2-7
clone_size: .
d_call: .
cdr3_nt: TGTGCCAGCAGCGCGGGACTGGCGCTCTACGAGCAGTACTTC
cdr3_aa: CASSAGLALYEQYF

v_call: TRBV5-6
j_call: TRBJ2-3
clone_size: once
d_call: TRBD1
cdr3_nt: TGTGCCAGCAGCTCGAAGGACAGGGGGGGGACAGATACGCAGTATTTT
cdr3_aa: CASSSKDRGGTDTQYF

v_call: TRBV29-1
j_call: TRBJ1-1
clone_size: .
d_call: .
cdr3_nt: TGCAGCGTTGAAGATAAGGGGACTGAAGCTTTCTTT
cdr3_aa: CSVEDKGTEAFF

v_call: TRBV9
j_call: TRBJ1-3
clone_size: .
d_call: TRBD1
cdr3_nt: TGTGCCAGCAGCAACCGGGACAGGGAATCTGGAAACACCATATATTTT
cdr3_aa: CASSNRDRESGNTIYF

v_call: TRBV7-8
j_call: TRBJ2-7
clone_size: .
d_call: .
cdr3_nt: TGTGCCAGCAGGCAAGGAGCCGGGTACGAGCAGTACTTC
cdr3_aa: CASRQGAGYEQYF

v_call: TRBV28
j_call: TRBJ2-7
clone_size: .
d_call: .
cdr3_nt: TGTGCCAGCAGTTGGGGCAGGCAGGGGCCCTACGAGCAGTACTTC
cdr3_aa: CASSWGRQGPYEQYF

v_call: TRBV4-2
j_call: TRBJ1-3
clone_size: .
d_call: .
cdr3_nt: TGTGCCAGCAGCCAAAAGGGCAGGGGCTCTGGAAACACCATATATTTT
cdr3_aa: CASSQKGRGSGNTIYF

v_call: TRBV19
j_call: TRBJ2-1
clone_size: once
d_call: .
cdr3_nt: TGTGCCAGTAGTATTAGGGGGGGGGTTGGGGTCGATGAGCAGTTCTTC
cdr3_aa: CASSIRGGVGVDEQFF

v_call: TRBV7-8
j_call: TRBJ2-7
clone_size: .
d_call: .
cdr3_nt: TGTGCCAGCAGCTTCCCGGGGGCCTACGAGCAGTACTTC
cdr3_aa: CASSFPGAYEQYF

v_call: TRBV5-4
j_call: TRBJ2-5
clone_size: .
d_call: TRBD2
cdr3_nt: TGTGCCAGCAGCTTGGCGTGGGCTAGCGGGGGGGAAGAGACCCAGTACTTC
cdr3_aa: CASSLAWASGGEETQYF

v_call: TRBV10-3
j_call: TRBJ1-1
clone_size: .
d_call: TRBD1
cdr3_nt: TGTGCCATCAGCCGACAGGGGAAGAACACTGAAGCTTTCTTT
cdr3_aa: CAISRQGKNTEAFF

v_call: TRBV6-5
j_call: TRBJ1-6
clone_size: .
d_call: TRBD1
cdr3_nt: TGTGCCAGCAGTTACTCGCGAACAGGGGGTTCACCCCTCCACTTT
cdr3_aa: CASSYSRTGGSPLHF

v_call: TRBV5-4
j_call: TRBJ1-2
clone_size: .
d_call: TRBD1
cdr3_nt: TGTGCCAGCAGCTTGGCTAGGGCAGGGGGTAGTAATGGCTACACCTTC
cdr3_aa: CASSLARAGGSNGYTF

v_call: TRBV7-9
j_call: TRBJ2-3
clone_size: .
d_call: .
cdr3_nt: TGTGCCAGCTCGGGGAGCACAGATACGCAGTATTTT
cdr3_aa: CASSGSTDTQYF

v_call: TRBV27
j_call: TRBJ2-1
clone_size: .
d_call: .
cdr3_nt: TGTGCCAGCAGTTTATCACCAGGGAACGGATACAATGAGCAGTTCTTC
cdr3_aa: CASSLSPGNGYNEQFF

v_call: TRBV5-4
j_call: TRBJ2-5
clone_size: .
d_call: TRBD1
cdr3_nt: TGTGCCAGCAGCCTCGGTCTTGCAGGGGGTCAAGAGACCCAGTACTTC
cdr3_aa: CASSLGLAGGQETQYF

v_call: TRBV7-9
j_call: TRBJ1-4
clone_size: .
d_call: TRBD1
cdr3_nt: TGTGCCAGCAGCACGAGGGACAGGGGGCGAAATGAAAAACTGTTTTTT
cdr3_aa: CASSTRDRGRNEKLFF

v_call: TRBV7-2
j_call: TRBJ2-5
clone_size: .
d_call: .
cdr3_nt: TGTGCCAGCAGCTTAGGTCTAGCGAAATCCCAAGAGACCCAGTACTTC
cdr3_aa: CASSLGLAKSQETQYF

v_call: TRBV11-2
j_call: TRBJ2-1
clone_size: .
d_call: .
cdr3_nt: TGTGCCAGCAGCTCGCCGAGGGGAGGACTGCCCTACAATGAGCAGTTCTTC
cdr3_aa: CASSSPRGGLPYNEQFF

v_call: TRBV9
j_call: TRBJ1-2
clone_size: .
d_call: .
cdr3_nt: TGTGCCAGCAGCGGGACAGCCAACTATGGCTACACCTTC
cdr3_aa: CASSGTANYGYTF

v_call: TRBV2
j_call: TRBJ2-5
clone_size: .
d_call: .
cdr3_nt: TGTGCCAGCAGTGAAGTGTCTAGCAGAACAGAGACCCAGTACTTC
cdr3_aa: CASSEVSSRTETQYF

v_call: TRBV4-3
j_call: TRBJ1-4
clone_size: .
d_call: TRBD1
cdr3_nt: TGCGCCAGCAGCCAAGACCCCGCGGGACAGGGGGGCGGTTTGGATGAAAAACTGTTTTTT
cdr3_aa: CASSQDPAGQGGGLDEKLFF

v_call: TRBV19
j_call: TRBJ1-1
clone_size: .
d_call: .
cdr3_nt: TGTGCCAGTAGTATGAGTCTCGGACGGGGGAACACTGAAGCTTTCTTT
cdr3_aa: CASSMSLGRGNTEAFF

v_call: TRBV19
j_call: TRBJ2-3
clone_size: .
d_call: .
cdr3_nt: TGTGCCAGTAGCGACAGGCCCACTAGCACAGATACGCAGTATTTT
cdr3_aa: CASSDRPTSTDTQYF

v_call: TRBV15
j_call: TRBJ2-7
clone_size: .
d_call: .
cdr3_nt: TGTGCCACCAGCAGAGAGGCGAGGGAATACGAGCAGTACTTC
cdr3_aa: CATSREAREYEQYF

v_call: TRBV6-5
j_call: TRBJ2-2
clone_size: .
d_call: TRBD2
cdr3_nt: TGTGCCAGCAGTCTTGGACTAGCGAGTACCGGGGAGCTGTTTTTT
cdr3_aa: CASSLGLASTGELFF

v_call: TRBV19
j_call: TRBJ2-7
clone_size: .
d_call: TRBD1
cdr3_nt: TGTGCCAGTAGTATAGATCACCGACAGGGGAGGTACGAGCAGTACTTC
cdr3_aa: CASSIDHRQGRYEQYF

v_call: TRBV7-3
j_call: TRBJ2-7
clone_size: .
d_call: .
cdr3_nt: TGTGCCAGCAGCTTAAAGACAGGCAACGAGCAGTACTTC
cdr3_aa: CASSLKTGNEQYF

v_call: TRBV13
j_call: TRBJ2-3
clone_size: .
d_call: .
cdr3_nt: TGTGCCAGCAGACGAGGCCCTGACACAGATACGCAGTATTTT
cdr3_aa: CASRRGPDTDTQYF

v_call: TRBV23-1
j_call: TRBJ1-1
clone_size: .
d_call: .
cdr3_nt: TGCGCCAGCAGTCCTCCCAGGGCTTTCTTT
cdr3_aa: CASSPPRAFF

v_call: TRBV9
j_call: TRBJ2-1
clone_size: .
d_call: TRBD2
cdr3_nt: TGTGCCAGCAGCGTAGGCCCCCGACTAGCGGGGGATGAGCAGTTCTTC
cdr3_aa: CASSVGPRLAGDEQFF

v_call: TRBV7-9
j_call: TRBJ2-7
clone_size: .
d_call: TRBD1
cdr3_nt: TGTGCCAGCAGCATTATTCGGGGGACAGGGTCCTACGAGCAGTACTTC
cdr3_aa: CASSIIRGTGSYEQYF

v_call: TRBV20-1
j_call: TRBJ2-1
clone_size: .
d_call: .
cdr3_nt: TGCAGTGCTACCTGGGCGAATGAGCAGTTCTTC
cdr3_aa: CSATWANEQFF

v_call: TRBV2
j_call: TRBJ1-1
clone_size: .
d_call: .
cdr3_nt: TGTGCCAGCAACCCGGGAAACACTGAAGCTTTCTTT
cdr3_aa: CASNPGNTEAFF

v_call: TRBV7-9
j_call: TRBJ2-7
clone_size: .
d_call: TRBD1
cdr3_nt: TGTGCCAGCAGCCCAACGGGACAGGGAGGGCGCGAGCAGTACTTC
cdr3_aa: CASSPTGQGGREQYF

v_call: TRBV28
j_call: TRBJ1-6
clone_size: .
d_call: .
cdr3_nt: TGTGCCAGCAGTTCGGGTCAGTGGCTTAATTCACCCCTCCACTTT
cdr3_aa: CASSSGQWLNSPLHF

v_call: TRBV29-1
j_call: TRBJ2-1
clone_size: .
d_call: TRBD1
cdr3_nt: TGCAGCGTTGATGGGGACAGGGTGAATGAGCAGTTCTTC
cdr3_aa: CSVDGDRVNEQFF

v_call: TRBV7-9
j_call: TRBJ2-1
clone_size: .
d_call: .
cdr3_nt: TGTGCCAGCAGCTTAGAATTGGCGGAACCTTACAATGAGCAGTTCTTC
cdr3_aa: CASSLELAEPYNEQFF

v_call: TRBV5-4
j_call: TRBJ2-1
clone_size: .
d_call: .
cdr3_nt: TGTGCCAGCAGCTTGGTGGGCGTTATCTCCTACAATGAGCAGTTCTTC
cdr3_aa: CASSLVGVISYNEQFF

v_call: TRBV23-1
j_call: TRBJ1-5
clone_size: .
d_call: .
cdr3_nt: TGCGCCAGCAGTCAATCTGACGGGTATAGCAATCAGCCCCAGCATTTT
cdr3_aa: CASSQSDGYSNQPQHF

v_call: TRBV27
j_call: TRBJ1-2
clone_size: .
d_call: .
cdr3_nt: TGTGCCAGCAGTTTTCGAGGTGGCTATGGCTACACCTTC
cdr3_aa: CASSFRGGYGYTF

v_call: TRBV18
j_call: TRBJ2-7
clone_size: .
d_call: .
cdr3_nt: TGTGCCAGCTCACCAGCTTCCGAGGGCCTCCGGGAGCAGTACTTC
cdr3_aa: CASSPASEGLREQYF

v_call: TRBV2
j_call: TRBJ2-2
clone_size: .
d_call: .
cdr3_nt: TGTGCCAGCAGTGAATCGGACAGCCGCCCGAACACCGGGGAGCTGTTTTTT
cdr3_aa: CASSESDSRPNTGELFF

v_call: TRBV7-2
j_call: TRBJ1-3
clone_size: once
d_call: TRBD1
cdr3_nt: TGTGCCAGCAGCTCCGGGACAGGGGCTTTCTCTGGAAACACCATATATTTT
cdr3_aa: CASSSGTGAFSGNTIYF

v_call: TRBV4-2
j_call: TRBJ2-1
clone_size: once
d_call: TRBD2
cdr3_nt: TGTGCCAGCAGCCTAACCCACGCAGGGGGGCTAGCGGGAGAAATGTTGAATGAGCAGTTCTTC
cdr3_aa: CASSLTHAGGLAGEMLNEQFF